This T cell receptor (beta chain) is drawn from a study of cytomegalovirus exposure and HLA in healthy donors. Study-wide results and caveats: The study flagged some 180 TCR beta chains as cytomegalovirus-associated. TCR beta V segments were, for the most part, productive about 87% or about 30% of the time in an earlier analysis.

Use of 60 Vbeta and 13 Jbeta primers characterized the PCR. TCRdb's copy holds only in-frame clones and misses some; the assay was immunoSEQ multiplex PCR. This table holds 110,000 to 150,000 clones, about 85% found once. Germline CDR1 and CDR2: SGHVS and FNYEAQ. The CDR3 covers 13 residues. Details on this clone: Its antigen remains unidentified. A read error may account for a junction end that differs from germline.

The sequence came from a boy aged 2-9 years in good health and CMV-seronegative. The sequenced material came from PBMCs. The gene calls are TRBV7-6 and TRBJ2-5, with D uncertain. The CDR3 region has the DNA TGTGCCAGCAGCTTATCCCTCGCAGCAGGCTTGAACTTC. As protein: CASSLSLAAGLNF.